A single T cell receptor (beta chain) is shown here with its context. The authors ran a second PCR of roughly 7 to 11 cycles using a sample-barcoded 5' primer and a J-beta primer mix. TCRdb passed the 5' RACE reads through MiXCR, listing each CDR3 protein once. The repertoire holds roughly 700,000 distinct CDR3 sequences, with 45% to 50% as singletons. This specimen belongs to a study of blood T cells in healthy people across ages. Per the germline V gene, CDR1 is MNHNY and CDR2 is SVGAGI (reference sequence). V gave up 5 bases and J gave up 0 bases, with 13 bases separating them. The CDR3 is 15 amino acids.

V and J are TRBV6-6 and TRBJ1-2; possibly TRBD1 for D (6 bases). This clonotype was sampled from a woman in her sixties or seventies in good health. Sequenced sample: blood. CDR3: CASSPYRASNYGYTF. DNA for the CDR3: TGTGCCAGCAGTCCCTACAGGGCGTCTAACTATGGCTACACCTTC.